Sequencing of this T cell receptor beta chain was carried out in a study of blood T cell repertoires in COVID-19. At the level of the study: Nucleic acid was either cDNA or gDNA, and it came from T cells, B-cell-depleted T cells, or PBMCs.

The V gene lost 0 bases and the J gene lost 9 bases, with 9 bases spanning the gap. The CDR3 has 13 residues. CDR1 is LGHDT and CDR2 is YNNKEL in the germline V gene (reference sequence). Participants were aged about 18 to 95 years, lived in 25 or so US areas, and enrolled virtually. Clinical histories supplied by participants themselves formed the basis of cohort assignment. Per the authors' pipeline: Cell counts per sample came from amplifying reference gene primers. Only in-frame clones appear in the TCRdb table, and some are missing; sequencing was by immunoSEQ multiplex PCR. V, J and clone size are taken as reported in that table, and D and trimming were inferred from the DNA itself. The sample has roughly 220,000 clones; around 80% are singletons. This clone came up once.

The chain uses TRBV3-1 (or the pseudogene TRBV3-2) and TRBJ1-5, with D uncertain. The specimen sequenced was PBMCs or T cells enriched from blood (not recorded which). The receptor was isolated from a man aged 25-45 years with acute COVID-19. For the CDR3, the DNA is TGTGCCAGCAGCCAAGATAGGGAGCTGCCCCAGCATTTT. Amino acid sequence: CASSQDRELPQHF.